The clone carrying this TCR beta chain was detected a few times. No antigen is known for it. Looked up from germline, CDR1 is SGHRS and CDR2 is YFSETQ. This CDR3 is 13 amino acids long. Alongside a J-beta primer mix, a sample-barcoded 5' primer served in a second PCR lasting about 6 to 11 cycles. MiXCR, run by TCRdb on the 5' RACE reads, gives a single entry per CDR3 protein. The sample has a few hundred thousand distinct CDR3 sequences, 27% seen once. These data are taken from a study of blood T cells in healthy people across ages. The study's findings and limits: With naive T cell percentage, TCR beta diversity showed a strong correlation. Estimates of diversity drawn from one million T cells were considered underestimates.

The V and J genes are TRBV5-1 and TRBJ2-1; D not certain. The DNA end favors TRBJ2-5, so the J call may be wrong. The TCR comes from a woman aged 70-85 years in good health. Sequencing was performed on blood. DNA for the CDR3: TGCGCCAGCAGCTCCCCCCTTGTGGAGACCCAGTACTTC. This translates into CASSSPLVETQYF.